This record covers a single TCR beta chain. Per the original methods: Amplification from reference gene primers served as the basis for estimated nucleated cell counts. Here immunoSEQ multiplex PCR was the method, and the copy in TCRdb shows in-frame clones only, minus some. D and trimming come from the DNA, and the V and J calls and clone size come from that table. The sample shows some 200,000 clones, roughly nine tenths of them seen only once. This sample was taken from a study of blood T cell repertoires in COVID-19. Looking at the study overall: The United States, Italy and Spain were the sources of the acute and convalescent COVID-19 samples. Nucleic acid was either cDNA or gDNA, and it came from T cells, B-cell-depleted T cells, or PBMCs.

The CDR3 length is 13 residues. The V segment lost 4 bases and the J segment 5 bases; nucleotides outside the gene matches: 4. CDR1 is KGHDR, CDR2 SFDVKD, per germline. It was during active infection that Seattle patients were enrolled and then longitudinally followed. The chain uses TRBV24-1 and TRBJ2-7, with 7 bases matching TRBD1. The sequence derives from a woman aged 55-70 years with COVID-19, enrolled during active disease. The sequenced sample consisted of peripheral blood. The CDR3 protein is CATSEPDRDEQYF. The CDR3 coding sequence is TGTGCCACCAGTGAACCCGACAGGGACGAGCAGTACTTC.